The clone carrying this T cell receptor beta chain was found once. Its antigen is currently unknown. The V end lost 6 bases, the J end lost 4 bases, and 21 bases lay between the germline ends. The CDR3 extends over 17 amino acids. The sample is drawn from a study of identical twins. Study-wide results and limits: Diverse VJ usage suggested most zero-insertion clonotypes were not invariant T cells.

TCRdb ran MiXCR on the 5' RACE reads and lists one entry per CDR3 protein. This repertoire shows roughly 500,000 distinct CDR3 sequences, 20% to 25% found once; its top ten account for roughly 0.9%. These same records also appear under a second study, on T cells expressing NK-cell markers. That publication notes: The authors derived TCR beta repertoires from sorted CD3+CD56+NKG2C+, CD3+CD56+NKG2C- and CD3+CD56-NKG2C+ T cells. Unclear, still, was the HCMV specificity of the expanded NKG2C+ T cell clones.

This TCR was sampled from a woman under 30 in good health. The sample comprised CD4+ T cells sorted from blood. This sequence joins TRBV12-3 or TRBV12-4 and TRBJ1-4, with a weak D call TRBD1 (6 bases). CDR3 bases: TGTGCCAGCAGCCAAACAGGGAACCACTTCCTTAATGAAAAACTGTTTTTT. Protein sequence: CASSQTGNHFLNEKLFF.